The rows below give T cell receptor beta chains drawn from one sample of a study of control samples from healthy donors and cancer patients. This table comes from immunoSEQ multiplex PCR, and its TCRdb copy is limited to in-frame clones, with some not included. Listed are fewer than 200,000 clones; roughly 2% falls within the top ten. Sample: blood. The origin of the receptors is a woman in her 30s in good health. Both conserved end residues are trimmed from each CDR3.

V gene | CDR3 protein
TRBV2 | ASSELGTLED
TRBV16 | ASSQPTGVNTIY
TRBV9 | ASSVGESNYGYT
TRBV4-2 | ASSQERGGYEQY
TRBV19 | ASSSRFRDRAYEQY
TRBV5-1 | ASSLGGGPEREQY
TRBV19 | ASSMDRDEQY
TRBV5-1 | ASLLATSTDTQY
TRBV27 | ASRDRGYGYT
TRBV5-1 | ASSLPGLAASNEQF
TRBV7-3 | ASSLQGGPRQGRVADTQY
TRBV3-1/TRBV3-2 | ASSQPADGSNTEAF
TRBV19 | ASSIGSDNQPQH
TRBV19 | ASTSRGTGRQPQH
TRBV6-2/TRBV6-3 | ASSYRRGTAYGELF
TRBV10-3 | AISPGANYGYT
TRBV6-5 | ASSSATGYEPQH
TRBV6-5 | ASSPGQGFDIQY
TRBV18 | ASSVRGGEKLF
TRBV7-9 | ASSFGDEQY
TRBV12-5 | ASGSGNTEAF
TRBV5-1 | ASSPGAFDSPLH
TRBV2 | ASSDVRANTEAF
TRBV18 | ASSPDGGTVHGYT
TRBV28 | ASIHIPGLGEKLF
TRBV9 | ASSVLPNEKLF
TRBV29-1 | SVEGTVNTEAF
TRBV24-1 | ATSDSGTGLETQY
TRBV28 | ASGPKETQY
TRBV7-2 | ASSPLGAAEAF
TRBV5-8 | ASSLSSGGTTEQF
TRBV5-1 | ASSLAGGNTEAF
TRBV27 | ASSSSSGQGAGY